These 16 T cell receptor beta chains share one sample of origin, sequenced in a study of T cells in Graves' hyperthyroidism and ophthalmopathy. TCR beta CDR3 sequences were amplified from RNA transcripts. Researchers ran a first-round RT-PCR on the TCR CDR3 using the HTBI primer set. TCRdb redid the calling of the multiplex PCR reads with MiXCR, one entry per CDR3 protein. The sample includes a few hundred thousand distinct CDR3 sequences, around a fifth of them seen just once. Sequencing input: blood. The receptors come from an older woman with Graves' ophthalmopathy.

This clonotype was seen a handful of times. The chain is built from TRBV28 and TRBJ2-1; TRBD2 is a possible D gene (5 bases). Trimming removed 4 bases from V and 12 bases from J, with 19 bases in between. The CDR3 totals 14 residues. Germline-derived CDR1 and CDR2 are MDHEN and SYDVKM. CDR3 in DNA: TGTGCCAGCAGTTCCTTGGGGAGCGGCCTAGGGCAGTTCTTC. Amino acids: CASSSLGSGLGQFF.

V usage is TRBV10-3 and J usage is TRBJ2-3; either TRBD1 or TRBD2 may fit D (5 bases each). Germline CDR1 is ENHRY and CDR2 is SYGVKD. V was clipped by 6 bases and J by 0 bases, with 13 bases between them. The CDR3 length is 15 residues. CDR3 nucleotides: TGTGCCATCAGCCGAGGAGGACAAAGCACAGATACGCAGTATTTT. This gives the protein CAISRGGQSTDTQYF.

The chain links TRBV6-1 to TRBJ2-5, with D possibly TRBD2 on 5 matching bases. V was cut by 8 bases and J by 5 bases, with 9 bases left in between. CDR1 MNHNS and CDR2 SASEGT come from the germline V gene. The CDR3 covers 11 residues. In DNA, the CDR3 is TGTGCCAGCTTTTCGGGGGAGACCCAGTACTTC. Amino acids: CASFSGETQYF.

This clonotype was recorded at least ten times. This chain joins TRBV28 and TRBJ2-5; 7 bases are a match to TRBD2. Trimming removed 5 bases from V and 2 bases from J; junction bases left unmatched: 2. Per the germline V gene, CDR1 is MDHEN and CDR2 is SYDVKM. This CDR3 has 13 residues. DNA of the CDR3: TGTGCCAGCAGTCCCGGGGGGCAAGAGACCCAGTACTTC. It is translated as CASSPGGQETQYF.

This clonotype was seen repeatedly, ten times or more. The gene calls are TRBV28 and TRBJ1-2; no firm D call. CDR3 size: 13 residues. Germline V lookup: CDR1 MDHEN, CDR2 SYDVKM. Trimming removed 7 bases from V and 8 bases from J, with 17 bases in between. The CDR3 DNA reads as TGTGCCAGCACCTCCCGGGAGCAGCGGGGCTACACCTTC. Protein sequence: CASTSREQRGYTF.

This clonotype was counted only a few times. The CDR3, as DNA: TGTGCCAGCAGTCCTCATGAGGGGGGGACCTACAATGAGCAGTTCTTC. This encodes CASSPHEGGTYNEQFF. This chain joins TRBV28 and TRBJ2-1; D perhaps matches TRBD2 (7 bases). CDR3 length: 16 amino acids. Trimming took off 5 bases at V and 2 bases at J, with 16 bases between the two ends. Germline assignment: CDR1 MDHEN and CDR2 SYDVKM.

The V gene is TRBV15, the J gene TRBJ1-5; 7 bases fit TRBD1. The CDR3 has 14 residues. The germline CDR1 and CDR2 sequences are LNHNV and YYDKDF (reference sequence). After removal of 4 bases from V and 6 bases from J, the junction contained 6 bases not matched to a gene. CDR3 loop: CATSTYRGIQPQHF. The DNA for the CDR3 is TGTGCCACCAGCACTTACAGGGGTATTCAGCCCCAGCATTTT.

This clonotype was seen more than once but under ten times. V is TRBV6-2 or TRBV6-3 and J is TRBJ2-7; 8 bases agree with TRBD2. V dropped 6 bases and J dropped 5; count of bases not matched to a gene: 12. CDR3 length equals 15 residues. Germline V gene data show CDR1 as MNHEY and CDR2 as SVGEGT. Here the CDR3 reads CASRESGSSSHEQYF. The CDR3 DNA reads as TGTGCCAGCAGGGAAAGCGGGAGTAGTTCTCACGAGCAGTACTTC.

CDR3 residues: CASSLSSAGSYEQYF. The CDR3 nucleotides read TGTGCCAGCAGTTTATCTTCTGCAGGGTCCTACGAGCAGTACTTC. The V gene is TRBV12-3 or TRBV12-4, the J gene TRBJ2-7; a possible D gene is TRBD1 (5 bases). Trimming removed 2 bases at V and 1 base at J, with 12 bases between. CDR3 length: 15 residues.

The table lists this clonotype with many counts. This chain joins TRBV10-3 and TRBJ1-1; TRBD1 might be the D (5 bases). Trimming took off 10 bases at V and 0 bases at J, with 15 bases between the two ends. Germline CDR1 is ENHRY and CDR2 is SYGVKD. This CDR3 contains 14 residues. For the CDR3, the DNA is TGTGCCACGGGACCGACACTCATGAACACTGAAGCTTTCTTT. This gives the protein CATGPTLMNTEAFF.

In its sample, this clonotype was seen a few times. The V and J genes are TRBV10-3 and TRBJ2-1, with a weak D call TRBD1 (5 bases). This CDR3 comprises 14 residues. The V end lost 2 bases, the J end lost 8 bases, and 13 bases lay between the germline ends. Germline assignment: CDR1 ENHRY and CDR2 SYGVKD. CDR3 nucleotide sequence: TGTGCCATCAGTGAGAGTGGGGCGTCACATGAGCAGTTCTTC. This translates into CAISESGASHEQFF.

This clonotype has a handful of counts. CDR3 in amino acids: CASSSGTTTNEKLFF. CDR3 coding DNA: TGTGCCAGCAGTTCCGGGACAACAACTAATGAAAAACTGTTTTTT. The V and J genes are TRBV6-1 and TRBJ1-4; TRBD1 is a possible D gene (6 bases). The germline CDR1 and CDR2 sequences are MNHNS and SASEGT. The V and J ends lost 5 bases and 0 bases respectively, with 10 bases between them. This CDR3 has 15 amino acids.

This chain links TRBV2 with TRBJ2-7; 9 bases map to TRBD1. There are 14 residues in the CDR3. Germline assignment: CDR1 SNHLY and CDR2 FYNNEI. V was clipped by 6 bases and J by 4 bases; unmatched bases: 7. The CDR3 sequence: CASSDDRGSYEQYF. DNA for the CDR3: TGTGCCAGCAGCGATGACAGGGGGTCGTACGAGCAGTACTTC. The entire variable domain, with the rest obtained from reference TRBV2 and TRBJ2-7, is as follows: EPEVTQTPSHQVTQMGQEVILRCVPISNHLYFYWYRQILGQKVEFLVSFYNNEISEKSEIFDDQFSVERPDGSNFTLKIRSTKLEDSAMYFCASSDDRGSYEQYFGPGTRLTVT.

The gene calls are TRBV4-1 and TRBJ2-6; 8 bases are shared with TRBD2. Trimming cost V 8 bases and J 0 bases; bases outside gene matches: 9. There are 17 residues in the CDR3. Germline CDR1 and CDR2: MGHRA and YSYEKL. The CDR3 bases are TGCGCCAGCTCTGGACTAGCTCAAGACTCTGGGGCCAACGTCCTGACTTTC. Residues: CASSGLAQDSGANVLTF.

The genes are TRBV6-2 or TRBV6-3 and TRBJ2-6; a possible D gene is TRBD1 (6 bases). The V end lost 7 bases, the J end lost 1 base, and 11 bases lay between the germline ends. Germline CDR1 and CDR2: MNHEY and SVGEGT. The CDR3 spans 15 residues. CDR3 sequence (DNA): TGTGCCAGCATTCAGGGGTGGTCTGGGGCCAACGTCCTGACTTTC. Translating it yields CASIQGWSGANVLTF.

This clonotype was counted at least ten times. CDR3 coding DNA: TGCAGTGCTGAGCCGGACAGTAGCTCCTACGAGCAGTACTTC. Translation: CSAEPDSSSYEQYF. The chain is built from TRBV20-1 and TRBJ2-7, with D possibly matching TRBD1 (6 bases). This CDR3 region has 14 residues. CDR1 is DFQATT and CDR2 is SNEGSKA in the germline V gene (reference sequence). Trimming took off 5 bases at V and 0 bases at J, with 14 bases between the two ends.